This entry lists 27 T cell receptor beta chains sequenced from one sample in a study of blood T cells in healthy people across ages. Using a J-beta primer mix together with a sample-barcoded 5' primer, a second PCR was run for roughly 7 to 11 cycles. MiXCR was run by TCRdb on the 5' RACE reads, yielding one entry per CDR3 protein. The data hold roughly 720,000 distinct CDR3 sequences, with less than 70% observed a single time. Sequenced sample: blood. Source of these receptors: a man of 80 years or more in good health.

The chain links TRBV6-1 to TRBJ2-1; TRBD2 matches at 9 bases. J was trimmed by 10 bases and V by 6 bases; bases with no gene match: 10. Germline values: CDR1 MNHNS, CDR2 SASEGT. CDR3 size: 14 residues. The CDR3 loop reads CASSPGTSMREQFF. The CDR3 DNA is TGTGCCAGCAGCCCCGGGACTAGCATGCGGGAGCAGTTCTTC.

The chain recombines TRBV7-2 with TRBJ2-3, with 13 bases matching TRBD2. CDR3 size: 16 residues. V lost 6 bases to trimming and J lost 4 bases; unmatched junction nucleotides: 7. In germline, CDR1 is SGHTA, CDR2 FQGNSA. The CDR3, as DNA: TGTGCCAGCAGTTGGCGACTAGCGGGGGGTGCAGATACGCAGTATTTT. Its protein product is CASSWRLAGGADTQYF.

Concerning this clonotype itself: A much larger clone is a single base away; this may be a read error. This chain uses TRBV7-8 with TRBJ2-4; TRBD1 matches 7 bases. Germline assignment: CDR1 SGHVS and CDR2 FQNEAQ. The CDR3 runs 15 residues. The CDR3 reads CDSRQDRQAKNIQYF. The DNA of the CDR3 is TGTGACAGCAGACAGGACAGGCAAGCCAAAAACATTCAGTACTTC.

CDR3 sequence: CSARDPRRSTDTQYF. The CDR3 DNA follows: TGCAGTGCTAGAGATCCACGGAGAAGCACAGATACGCAGTATTTT. The rearrangement joins TRBV20-1 to TRBJ2-3, with D unclear. The V end lost 0 bases, the J end lost 0 bases, and 10 bases lay between the germline ends. The CDR3 runs 15 residues. CDR1 DFQATT and CDR2 SNEGSKA come from the germline V gene (reference sequence).

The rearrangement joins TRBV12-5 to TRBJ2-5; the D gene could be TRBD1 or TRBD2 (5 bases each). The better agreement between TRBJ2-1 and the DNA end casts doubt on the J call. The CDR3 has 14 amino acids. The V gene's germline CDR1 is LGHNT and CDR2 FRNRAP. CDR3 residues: CASGPGRNQETQFF. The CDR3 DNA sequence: TGTGCTAGTGGTCCGGGACGGAACCAAGAGACCCAGTTCTTC.

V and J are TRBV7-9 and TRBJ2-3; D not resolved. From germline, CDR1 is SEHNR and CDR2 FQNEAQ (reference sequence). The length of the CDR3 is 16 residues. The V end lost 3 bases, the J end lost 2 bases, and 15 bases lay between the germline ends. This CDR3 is CASSLRPISLTDTQYF. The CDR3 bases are TGTGCCAGCAGCTTGAGGCCGATTTCTCTCACAGATACGCAGTATTTT.

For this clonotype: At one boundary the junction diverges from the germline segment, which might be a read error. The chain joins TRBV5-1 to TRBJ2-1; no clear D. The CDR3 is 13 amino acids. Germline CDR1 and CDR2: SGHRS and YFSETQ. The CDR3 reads CASSLGDYNEQFF. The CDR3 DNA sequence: TGTGCCAGCAGCCTGGGCGATTACAATGAGCAGTTCTTC.

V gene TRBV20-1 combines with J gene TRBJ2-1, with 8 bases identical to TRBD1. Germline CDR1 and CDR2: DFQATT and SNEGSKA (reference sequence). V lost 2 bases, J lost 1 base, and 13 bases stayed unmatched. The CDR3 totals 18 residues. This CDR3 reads CSARSPGGAGRSYNEQFF. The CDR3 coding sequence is TGCAGTGCTAGAAGCCCAGGGGGCGCGGGTAGATCCTACAATGAGCAGTTCTTC.

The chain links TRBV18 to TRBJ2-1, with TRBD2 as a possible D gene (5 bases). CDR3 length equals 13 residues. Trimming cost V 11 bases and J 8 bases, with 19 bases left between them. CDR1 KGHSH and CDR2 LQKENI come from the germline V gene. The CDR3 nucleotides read TGTGCCGCACGTAGCGTCCCCGGGGATGAGCAGTTCTTC. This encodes CAARSVPGDEQFF.

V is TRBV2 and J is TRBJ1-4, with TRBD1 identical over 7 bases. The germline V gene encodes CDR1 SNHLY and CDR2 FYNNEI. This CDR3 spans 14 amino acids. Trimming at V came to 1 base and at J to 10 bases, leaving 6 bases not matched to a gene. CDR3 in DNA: TGTGCCAGCAGTGAAGAGGGGGCTATTGGAAAACTGTTTTTT. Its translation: CASSEEGAIGKLFF.

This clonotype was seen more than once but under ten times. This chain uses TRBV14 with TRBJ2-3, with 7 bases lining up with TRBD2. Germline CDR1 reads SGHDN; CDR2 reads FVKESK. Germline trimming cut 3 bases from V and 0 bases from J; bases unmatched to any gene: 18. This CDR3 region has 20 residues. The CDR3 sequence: CASSQAQLREAGASTDTQYF. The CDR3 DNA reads TGTGCCAGCAGCCAGGCTCAACTCCGGGAGGCAGGCGCTAGCACAGATACGCAGTATTTT. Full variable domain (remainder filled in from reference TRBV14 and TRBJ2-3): EAGVTQFPSHSVIEKGQTVTLRCDPISGHDNLYWYRRVMGKEIKFLLHFVKESKQDESGMPNNRFLAERTGGTYSTLKVQPAELEDSGVYFCASSQAQLREAGASTDTQYFGPGTRLTVL.

The CDR3, as DNA: TGTGCCAGCAGCCGATCGGGGAGAACTAATGAAAAACTGTTTTTT. Protein sequence: CASSRSGRTNEKLFF. This chain joins TRBV7-2 and TRBJ1-4; D remains ambiguous. Per the germline V gene, CDR1 is SGHTA and CDR2 is FQGNSA. The length of the CDR3 is 15 residues. Trimming cost V 5 bases and J 1 base, with 11 bases left between them.

This CDR3 reads CATSRPMTAYNEQFF. DNA for the CDR3: TGTGCCACCAGCAGACCCATGACAGCGTACAATGAGCAGTTCTTC. This sequence joins TRBV15 and TRBJ2-1; TRBD1 might be the D (5 bases). V was clipped by 2 bases and J by 4 bases, with 12 bases between them. The CDR3 has 15 amino acids. Germline CDR1 LNHNV, CDR2 YYDKDF (reference sequence).

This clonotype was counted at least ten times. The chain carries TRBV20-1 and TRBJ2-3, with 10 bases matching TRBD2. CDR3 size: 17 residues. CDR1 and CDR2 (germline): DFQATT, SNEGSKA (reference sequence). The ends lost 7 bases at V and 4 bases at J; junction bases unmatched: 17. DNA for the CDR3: TGCAGTGGTTCGTGGCTAGCGGGAGCGGGGAGGCCAGATACGCAGTATTTT. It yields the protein CSGSWLAGAGRPDTQYF.

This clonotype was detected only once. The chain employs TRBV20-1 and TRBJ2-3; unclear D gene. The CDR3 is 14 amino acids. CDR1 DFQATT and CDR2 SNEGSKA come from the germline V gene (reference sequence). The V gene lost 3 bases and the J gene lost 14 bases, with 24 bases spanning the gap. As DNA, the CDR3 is TGCAGTGCTAGGGCTCGCCAGAATGTCAGAGACGCGTATTTT. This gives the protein CSARARQNVRDAYF.

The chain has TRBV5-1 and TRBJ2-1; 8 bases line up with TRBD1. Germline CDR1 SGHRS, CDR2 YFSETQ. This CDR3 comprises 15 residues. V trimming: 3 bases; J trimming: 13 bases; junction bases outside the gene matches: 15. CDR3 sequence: CASSSGQGFPETQFF. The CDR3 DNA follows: TGCGCCAGCAGCTCAGGACAGGGTTTTCCGGAGACCCAGTTCTTC.

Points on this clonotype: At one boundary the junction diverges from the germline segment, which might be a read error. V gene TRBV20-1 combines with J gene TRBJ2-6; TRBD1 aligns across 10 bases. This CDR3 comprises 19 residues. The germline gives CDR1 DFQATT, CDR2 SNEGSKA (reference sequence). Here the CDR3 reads CSARDASRQGAYGANVLSF. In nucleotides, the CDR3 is TGCAGTGCTAGAGATGCGTCGAGACAGGGGGCTTATGGGGCCAACGTCCTGTCTTTC.

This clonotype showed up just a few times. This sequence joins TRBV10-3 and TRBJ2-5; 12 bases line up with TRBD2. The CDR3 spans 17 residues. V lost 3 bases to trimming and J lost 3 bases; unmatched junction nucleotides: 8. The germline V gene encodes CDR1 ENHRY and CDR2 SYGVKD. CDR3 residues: CAISDLPRLAGEETQYF. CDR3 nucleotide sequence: TGTGCCATCAGTGACCTTCCCCGACTAGCGGGAGAAGAGACCCAGTACTTC.

The CDR3 coding sequence is TGCGCCAGCAGCTTGGCCCGGCAGGGAGACTATGGCTACACCTTC. This codes for CASSLARQGDYGYTF. The chain has TRBV5-1 and TRBJ1-2; D might be TRBD1 (5 bases). The V end lost 0 bases, the J end lost 3 bases, and 12 bases lay between the germline ends. The CDR3 spans 15 residues. From germline, CDR1 is SGHRS and CDR2 YFSETQ.

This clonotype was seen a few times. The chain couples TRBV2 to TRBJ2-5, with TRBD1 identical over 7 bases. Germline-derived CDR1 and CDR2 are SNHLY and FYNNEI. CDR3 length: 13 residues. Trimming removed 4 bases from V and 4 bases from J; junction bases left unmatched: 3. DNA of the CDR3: TGTGCCAGCAGTGGGACAGGAGGAGAGACCCAGTACTTC. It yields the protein CASSGTGGETQYF.

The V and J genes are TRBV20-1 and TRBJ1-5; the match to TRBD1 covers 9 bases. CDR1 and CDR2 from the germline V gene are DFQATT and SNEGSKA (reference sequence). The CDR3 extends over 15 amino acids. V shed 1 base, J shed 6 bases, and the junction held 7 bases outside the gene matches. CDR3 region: CSARAPGQGIQPQHF. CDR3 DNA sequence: TGCAGTGCTAGAGCCCCGGGACAGGGAATTCAGCCCCAGCATTTT.

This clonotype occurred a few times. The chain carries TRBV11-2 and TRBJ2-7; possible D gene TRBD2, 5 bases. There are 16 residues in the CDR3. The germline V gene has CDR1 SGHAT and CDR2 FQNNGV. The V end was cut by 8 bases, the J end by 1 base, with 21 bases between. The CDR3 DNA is TGTGCCAGCGGACCGGTTCGGGGAGTGGGGTCCTACGAGCAGTACTTC. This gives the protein CASGPVRGVGSYEQYF.

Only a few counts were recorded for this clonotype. The CDR3 here is CASSVVWEGTQYF. The CDR3 coding sequence is TGCGCCAGCAGCGTGGTTTGGGAAGGCACGCAGTATTTT. This chain uses TRBV5-1 with TRBJ2-3, with unresolved D. Per germline, CDR1 SGHRS and CDR2 YFSETQ. Deletions cut 4 bases from V and 9 bases from J, with 15 bases between. The CDR3 consists of 13 residues.

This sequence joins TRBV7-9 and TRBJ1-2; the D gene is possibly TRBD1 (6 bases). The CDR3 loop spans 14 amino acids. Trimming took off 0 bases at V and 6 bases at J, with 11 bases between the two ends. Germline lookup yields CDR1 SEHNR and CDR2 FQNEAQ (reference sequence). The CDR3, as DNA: TGTGCCAGCAGCTTAGCTGGGGGCGGTAATGGCTACACCTTC. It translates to CASSLAGGGNGYTF.

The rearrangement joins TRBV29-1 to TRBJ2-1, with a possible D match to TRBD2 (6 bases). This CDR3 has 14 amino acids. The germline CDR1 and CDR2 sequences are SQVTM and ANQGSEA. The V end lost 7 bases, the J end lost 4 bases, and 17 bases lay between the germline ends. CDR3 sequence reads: CSASRGRQYNEQFF. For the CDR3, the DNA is TGCAGCGCCTCCCGGGGGAGACAATACAATGAGCAGTTCTTC.

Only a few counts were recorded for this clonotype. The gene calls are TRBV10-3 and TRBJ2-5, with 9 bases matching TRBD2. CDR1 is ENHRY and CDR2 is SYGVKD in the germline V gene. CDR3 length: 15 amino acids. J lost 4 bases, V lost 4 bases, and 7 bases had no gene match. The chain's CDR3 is CAISAAGGRAETQYF. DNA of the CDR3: TGTGCCATCAGTGCCGCGGGAGGGAGGGCAGAGACCCAGTACTTC.

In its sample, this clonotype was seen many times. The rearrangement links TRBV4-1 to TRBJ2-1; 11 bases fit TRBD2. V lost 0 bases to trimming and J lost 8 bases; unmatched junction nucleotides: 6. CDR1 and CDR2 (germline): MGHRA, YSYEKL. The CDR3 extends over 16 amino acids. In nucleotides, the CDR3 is TGCGCCAGCAGCCAAGAACTAGCGGGAGTGGGTCATGAGCAGTTCTTC. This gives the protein CASSQELAGVGHEQFF.